This T cell receptor beta chain came from a study of blood T cell repertoires in COVID-19. In the study overall: Sources were T cells, B-cell-depleted T cells, or PBMCs; the material itself was cDNA or gDNA.

The CDR3 is 13 amino acids. Trimming took off 0 bases at V and 4 bases at J, with 6 bases between the two ends. Germline CDR1 and CDR2: SGHNT and YYREEE (reference sequence). Clones were read by immunoSEQ multiplex PCR, and TCRdb kept only the in-frame ones, dropping some. The repertoire includes some 76,000 clones, approximately 81% of them detected once, and 18% sits in the top ten. The chain is built from TRBV5-4 and TRBJ2-3; TRBD2 might be the D (5 bases). The TCR was taken from a woman aged 60 to 75 with acute or convalescent COVID-19. Sequencing was done on a sample of peripheral blood. CDR3 amino acids: CASSLAGADTQYF. In DNA, the CDR3 is TGTGCCAGCAGCTTGGCCGGGGCAGATACGCAGTATTTT.